Presented here are 14 T cell receptor beta chains from one specimen sequenced in a study of CD8 T cells in Susac syndrome (dated by TCRdb to 2018 to 2020). Library preparation used the immunoSEQ multiplex PCR assay. RNA was extracted with the RNeasy kit and about 0.5 to 1 ug was reverse transcribed using random hexamers. In TCRdb, the public reads were trimmed at Q25 with fastp and aligned with MiXCR, with productive beta chains retained. Merged by CDR3 protein, the rows form single entries marked with the most common genes and DNA. The table for this sample lists hundreds of thousands of distinct CDR3 sequences; approximately 94% of them were counted only once. Jointly, the top ten make up 0.15% of the sample. Sequencing was carried out using CD4+ T cells from PBMCs. The origin of the receptors is a human donor with Susac syndrome.

The chain recombines TRBV6-5 with TRBJ1-4, with TRBD1 as a possible D gene (5 bases). This CDR3 is built from 15 residues. Per the germline V gene, CDR1 is MNHEY and CDR2 is SVGAGI. V was shortened by 2 bases and J by 5 bases, with 12 bases between the two germline ends. CDR3 protein: CASSYEGRMNEKLFF. The CDR3 DNA follows: TGTGCCAGCAGTTACGAGGGGAGGATGAATGAAAAACTGTTTTTT.

This sequence joins TRBV7-6 and TRBJ2-7; 8 bases line up with TRBD1. The germline V gene encodes CDR1 SGHVS and CDR2 FNYEAQ. V lost 10 bases to trimming and J lost 6 bases; unmatched junction nucleotides: 11. This CDR3 contains 13 residues. The CDR3 region has the DNA TGTGCCACTTCCCAGGGGGCCTGGAGCGAGCAGTACTTC. Amino acids: CATSQGAWSEQYF.

The rearrangement uses TRBV14 and TRBJ2-3; 7 bases fit TRBD1. Germline V gene lookup returns CDR1 SGHDN and CDR2 FVKESK. J was trimmed by 1 base and V by 4 bases; bases with no gene match: 8. The CDR3 is 16 residues long. CDR3 DNA: TGTGCCAGCAGCCGGACAGGCCGTCCCCGCACAGATACGCAGTATTTT. It is translated as CASSRTGRPRTDTQYF.

The gene calls are TRBV12-3 or TRBV12-4 and TRBJ1-2, with D tentatively TRBD1 (5 bases). V shed 2 bases and J shed 8 bases, with 12 bases lying between them. The CDR3 runs to 13 residues. This CDR3 is CASSLNDGDGYTF. CDR3 DNA: TGTGCCAGCAGTTTAAATGATGGGGACGGCTACACCTTC.

This rearrangement joins TRBV5-1 to TRBJ1-6; D is ambiguous. V was cut by 0 bases and J by 10 bases, with 8 bases left in between. Germline values: CDR1 SGHRS, CDR2 YFSETQ. The CDR3 has 13 residues. The CDR3 DNA is TGCGCCAGCAGCTTGGACCGAGCCTCACCCCTCCACTTT. Protein product: CASSLDRASPLHF. Filled out from reference TRBV5-1 and TRBJ1-6, the complete variable domain reads KAGVTQTPRYLIKTRGQQVTLSCSPISGHRSVSWYQQTPGQGLQFLFEYFSETQRNKGNFPGRFSGRQFSNSRSEMNVSTLELGDSALYLCASSLDRASPLHFGNGTRLTVT.

This clonotype showed up just once. The chain employs TRBV28 and TRBJ1-2; 7 positions agree with TRBD1. With V trimmed by 3 bases and J by 6 bases, 10 bases remained unmatched. CDR3 size: 15 residues. Per germline, CDR1 MDHEN and CDR2 SYDVKM. This CDR3 is CASSFPWEGGNGYTF. CDR3 sequence (DNA): TGTGCCAGCAGTTTCCCCTGGGAAGGGGGCAATGGCTACACCTTC.

The J gene is TRBJ2-2, the V gene TRBV6-2 or TRBV6-3, with D tentatively TRBD1 (5 bases). V was trimmed by 2 bases and J by 11 bases, leaving 15 bases between them. CDR1 and CDR2 from the germline V gene are MNHEY and SVGEGT. The CDR3 totals 14 residues. CDR3 sequence (DNA): TGTGCCAGCAGTTACCATCAGACAGTTTACGAGCTGTTTTTT. It codes for CASSYHQTVYELFF.

V usage is TRBV6-5 and J usage is TRBJ2-2; 8 bases align to TRBD2. The CDR3 length is 13 residues. V was pared by 8 bases and J by 7 bases, with 6 bases of the junction left unmatched. Germline lookup yields CDR1 MNHEY and CDR2 SVGAGI. Here the CDR3 DNA reads TGTGCCAGCCAGACGGGAGGGCGCGGGGAGCTGTTTTTT. It specifies CASQTGGRGELFF.

This chain joins TRBV11-2 and TRBJ2-2; 10 positions match TRBD1. This CDR3 contains 15 residues. Germline CDR1 and CDR2: SGHAT and FQNNGV. V trimming: 5 bases; J trimming: 7 bases; junction bases outside the gene matches: 7. The CDR3 sequence is CASSADRGIGGELFF. CDR3 bases: TGTGCCAGCAGCGCGGACAGGGGGATAGGCGGGGAGCTGTTTTTT.

The chain joins TRBV20-1 to TRBJ1-2; a possible D gene is TRBD1 (5 bases). Trimming stripped 6 bases from V and 7 bases from J, with 18 bases between. CDR3 length: 13 residues. Per germline, CDR1 DFQATT and CDR2 SNEGSKA (reference sequence). The CDR3 nucleotides read TGCAGTGCCGAGGCCCTGCCGGGGGGTGGCTACACCTTC. Translation gives CSAEALPGGGYTF.

The V call is TRBV29-1, the J call TRBJ1-2; 8 nucleotides line up with TRBD1. The CDR3 loop spans 13 amino acids. The germline V gene encodes CDR1 SQVTM and CDR2 ANQGSEA. Germline trimming cut 8 bases from V and 5 bases from J; bases unmatched to any gene: 10. CDR3 in amino acids: CSSIQGAEYGYTF. In nucleotides, the CDR3 is TGCAGCTCTATCCAGGGGGCGGAGTATGGCTACACCTTC.

The V gene is TRBV9, the J gene TRBJ1-3; D ambiguous. This CDR3 has 16 residues. Germline CDR1 SGDLS, CDR2 YYNGEE. V dropped 4 bases and J dropped 0 bases, with 14 bases sitting between them. DNA of the CDR3: TGTGCCAGCAGCCCAGAAGGCGGTCGCTCTGGAAACACCATATATTTT. Translating gives CASSPEGGRSGNTIYF.

This clonotype came up once. This chain links TRBV30 with TRBJ1-1; perhaps TRBD1 as D (5 bases). Germline V gives CDR1 GTSNPN, CDR2 SVGIG (reference sequence). This CDR3 region has 15 residues. V was shortened by 0 bases and J by 0 bases, with 11 bases between the two germline ends. CDR3 region: CAWSVRLGVNTEAFF. DNA for the CDR3: TGTGCCTGGAGTGTACGGCTGGGGGTGAACACTGAAGCTTTCTTT.

This clonotype appeared once. The chain couples TRBV30 to TRBJ1-1; possibly TRBD1 for D (5 bases). Germline loops: CDR1 GTSNPN, CDR2 SVGIG (reference sequence). The CDR3 contains 14 residues. The V gene lost 0 bases and the J gene lost 7 bases, with 15 bases spanning the gap. This chain's CDR3 is CAWSVPALGGEAFF. CDR3 nucleotides: TGTGCCTGGAGTGTCCCCGCATTGGGGGGTGAAGCTTTCTTT.